The 14 T cell receptor beta chains listed next were all sequenced from one sample in a study of T cell responses to AZD1222 COVID-19 vaccine. Some clones are missing from TCRdb's copy, which holds only in-frame ones; the method was immunoSEQ multiplex PCR. There are roughly 96,000 clones in the sample; around 90% occur only once, and approximately 24% lies in the top ten. This material consisted of peripheral blood, taken on day 0 of AZD1222 vaccination. The receptors originated from an adult in good health.

This chain joins TRBV6-9 and TRBJ2-7; TRBD2 is a possible D gene (6 bases). CDR3 length: 15 amino acids. Per germline, CDR1 MNHGY and CDR2 SVAAGI. Trimming removed 5 bases from V and 0 bases from J, with 14 bases in between. The CDR3 reads CASSAHQGGSYEQYF. In DNA, the CDR3 is TGTGCCAGCAGTGCACACCAGGGAGGCTCCTACGAGCAGTACTTC.

V and J are TRBV6-5 and TRBJ2-7, with 10 nucleotides matching TRBD2. There are 15 residues in the CDR3. Looked up from germline, CDR1 is MNHEY and CDR2 is SVGAGI. V shed 2 bases and J 4 bases; nucleotides not matched to a gene: 5. The CDR3 region is CASSYGAGGLYEQYF. The CDR3 DNA is TGTGCCAGCAGTTACGGAGCGGGAGGGCTTTACGAGCAGTACTTC.

This clone appeared a single time. CDR3 amino acids: CASSPILAGLNTGELFF. The CDR3 region has the DNA TGTGCCAGCAGCCCGATACTAGCGGGGCTAAACACCGGGGAGCTGTTTTTT. The chain recombines TRBV9 with TRBJ2-2, with TRBD2 matching over 10 bases. Germline CDR1 reads SGDLS; CDR2 reads YYNGEE. V gave up 4 bases and J gave up 2 bases; unmatched junction bases: 8. This CDR3 region has 17 residues.

This clone was found a few times. The V gene is TRBV19, the J gene TRBJ1-3, with D possibly matching TRBD1 (5 bases). Germline V gene data show CDR1 as LNHDA and CDR2 as SQIVND (reference sequence). The length of the CDR3 is 15 residues. Trimming stripped 5 bases from V and 2 bases from J, with 13 bases between. This CDR3 is CASSAQWGAGNTIYF. DNA for the CDR3: TGTGCCAGTAGTGCCCAGTGGGGGGCTGGAAACACCATATATTTT.

The chain employs TRBV11-1 and TRBJ2-7; TRBD1 agrees at 7 bases. V gave up 3 bases and J gave up 3 bases; unmatched junction bases: 2. The CDR3 sequence is 13 residues long. Germline V gene lookup returns CDR1 SGHAT and CDR2 FQDESV (reference sequence). The CDR3, as DNA: TGTGCCAGCAGCTTGCCAGGGGGCTACGAGCAGTACTTC. Residues: CASSLPGGYEQYF.

The chain links TRBV28 to TRBJ1-2, with D perhaps matching TRBD1 (5 bases). Germline V gene lookup returns CDR1 MDHEN and CDR2 SYDVKM. This CDR3 region has 13 residues. V was cut by 5 bases and J by 3 bases, with 10 bases left in between. In DNA, the CDR3 is TGTGCCAGCAGTCCAGGGTCGGACTATGGCTACACCTTC. It translates to CASSPGSDYGYTF.

This chain uses TRBV11-3 with TRBJ2-2, with D perhaps matching TRBD1 or TRBD2 (7 bases each). The CDR3 has 14 residues. V lost 5 bases and J lost 6, with 13 bases in between. The germline V gene has CDR1 SGHNT and CDR2 YENEEA. CDR3 region: CASSPTGRAGELFF. CDR3 nucleotides: TGTGCCAGCAGCCCGACAGGGAGGGCCGGGGAGCTGTTTTTT.

This clone was found once. The V and J genes are TRBV5-1 and TRBJ1-2; 9 positions match TRBD1. The V gene's germline CDR1 is SGHRS and CDR2 YFSETQ. V trimming: 0 bases; J trimming: 6 bases; junction bases outside the gene matches: 3. The CDR3 loop spans 14 amino acids. This CDR3 is CASSLDRGRDGYTF. The CDR3 DNA reads TGCGCCAGCAGCTTGGACAGGGGGCGGGATGGCTACACCTTC.

The rearrangement links TRBV27 to TRBJ1-5, with a tentative D call TRBD1 (5 bases). Trimming pared 7 bases from V and 9 bases from J, leaving 13 bases between. In germline, CDR1 is MNHEY, CDR2 SMNVEV (reference sequence). The CDR3 runs 12 residues. CDR3 nucleotides: TGTGCCAGCACTAAGGGACGATCGCCCCAGCATTTT. This translates into CASTKGRSPQHF.

The V and J genes are TRBV7-8 and TRBJ2-7, with 10 bases lining up with TRBD1. This CDR3 spans 16 amino acids. Trimming took 4 bases from V and 3 from J; bases not matched to a gene: 9. Germline V gives CDR1 SGHVS, CDR2 FQNEAQ. CDR3 region: CASSSRTGGPNYEQYF. The CDR3 nucleotides read TGTGCCAGCAGCTCTCGGACAGGGGGGCCGAACTACGAGCAGTACTTC.

The sample holds a few counts of this clone. Written as DNA, the CDR3 is TGTGCCACCACCGAAAGCTCACTGAACACCGGGGAGCTGTTTTTT. It specifies CATTESSLNTGELFF. The chain couples TRBV24-1 to TRBJ2-2; the D is unclear. The CDR3 has 15 amino acids. Per germline, CDR1 KGHDR and CDR2 SFDVKD. Trimming left V 8 bases short and J 1 base short, with 13 bases between.

The chain recombines TRBV7-9 with TRBJ2-3, with 8 bases matching TRBD2. The CDR3 has 17 residues. In germline, CDR1 is SEHNR, CDR2 FQNEAQ (reference sequence). V trimming: 7 bases; J trimming: 2 bases; junction bases outside the gene matches: 14. CDR3 coding DNA: TGTGCCAGCACCTATCCGAGGGCTAGCGGGTACACAGATACGCAGTATTTT. Amino acids: CASTYPRASGYTDTQYF.

CDR3: CASSPGTGGSGNTIYF. The DNA of the CDR3 is TGTGCCAGCAGCCCCGGGACAGGGGGTTCTGGAAACACCATATATTTT. The chain uses TRBV28 and TRBJ1-3; 11 bases line up with TRBD1. V dropped 6 bases and J dropped 1; count of bases not matched to a gene: 5. The CDR3 runs 16 residues. The germline gives CDR1 MDHEN, CDR2 SYDVKM.

The J gene is TRBJ1-1, the V gene TRBV19, with 7 bases aligning to TRBD1. Germline lookup yields CDR1 LNHDA and CDR2 SQIVND (reference sequence). The CDR3 contains 15 residues. V dropped 3 bases and J dropped 3; count of bases not matched to a gene: 7. The CDR3 reads CASSMANTGDTEAFF. CDR3 nucleotides: TGTGCCAGTAGTATGGCCAATACAGGGGACACTGAAGCTTTCTTT.